What follows are 27 T cell receptor beta chains derived from one specimen sequenced in a study of identical twins. TCRdb re-derived calls from the 5' RACE reads in MiXCR, one entry per CDR3 protein. The sample has hundreds of thousands of distinct CDR3 sequences; approximately 7% are singletons. The same data also went into a second study, on yellow fever vaccine responses in identical twins.

The material sequenced was memory (CD45RO+) T cells sorted from blood. The source is a young woman in good health.

A few counts support this clonotype. The rearrangement joins TRBV11-3 to TRBJ2-5; maybe TRBD1 (6 bases). CDR3 length equals 16 residues. Trimming cost V 4 bases and J 2 bases, with 17 bases left between them. CDR1 and CDR2 from the germline V gene are SGHNT and YENEEA. The CDR3 nucleotides are TGTGCCAGCAGCTCAGGACAGTCACCCCTTCAAGAGACCCAGTACTTC. Protein product: CASSSGQSPLQETQYF. The whole variable domain, remainder taken from reference TRBV11-3 and TRBJ2-5, is EAGVVQSPRYKIIEKKQPVAFWCNPISGHNTLYWYLQNLGQGPELLIRYENEEAVDDSQLPKDRFSAERLKGVDSTLKIQPAELGDSAVYLCASSSGQSPLQETQYFGPGTRLLVL.

This clonotype was seen a few times. This chain uses TRBV2 with TRBJ2-5; D is unclear. The CDR3 runs 13 residues. V lost 7 bases to trimming and J lost 0 bases, with 9 bases between them. From germline, CDR1 is SNHLY and CDR2 FYNNEI. CDR3 sequence: CASNFLNQETQYF. The CDR3 coding sequence is TGTGCCAGCAACTTCCTAAACCAAGAGACCCAGTACTTC.

V is TRBV12-3 or TRBV12-4 and J is TRBJ2-3; 12 bases are a match to TRBD2. V shed 4 bases and J 6 bases; nucleotides not matched to a gene: 11. This CDR3 comprises 17 residues. CDR3 in DNA: TGTGCCAGCAGTTACGGACTAGCGGGATGGGCAGTGGATACGCAGTATTTT. This translates into CASSYGLAGWAVDTQYF.

This clonotype was seen only a few times. The chain links TRBV6-1 to TRBJ1-2; a possible D gene is TRBD1 (5 bases). CDR1 is MNHNS and CDR2 is SASEGT in the germline V gene. Trimming took off 0 bases at V and 4 bases at J, with 24 bases between the two ends. The CDR3 totals 19 residues. CDR3 in amino acids: CASSEAAPGRLRGGYGYTF. CDR3 DNA sequence: TGTGCCAGCAGTGAAGCGGCACCGGGACGTCTACGAGGAGGCTATGGCTACACCTTC.

The J gene is TRBJ1-1, the V gene TRBV5-6, with D maybe TRBD1 (6 bases). Germline V CDR1 and CDR2: SGHDT, YYEEEE. The V end lost 2 bases, the J end lost 3 bases, and 14 bases lay between the germline ends. The CDR3 is made up of 15 amino acids. The CDR3 nucleotides read TGTGCCAGCAGCTTAGAAGGAACAGGGTACACTGAAGCTTTCTTT. Amino acid sequence: CASSLEGTGYTEAFF.

This clonotype was recorded at least ten times. The chain has TRBV15 and TRBJ2-1; 10 bases are a match to TRBD2. V lost 1 base, J lost 6 bases, and 9 bases stayed unmatched. CDR1 is LNHNV, CDR2 YYDKDF, per germline (reference sequence). CDR3 length: 17 amino acids. CDR3 residues: CATSRGWGTSVANEQFF. The CDR3 nucleotides are TGTGCCACCAGCAGAGGCTGGGGGACTAGCGTTGCCAATGAGCAGTTCTTC. Full variable domain (missing parts from reference TRBV15 and TRBJ2-1): DAMVIQNPRYQVTQFGKPVTLSCSQTLNHNVMYWYQQKSSQAPKLLFHYYDKDFNNEADTPDNFQSRRPNTSFCFLDIRSPGLGDTAMYLCATSRGWGTSVANEQFFGPGTRLTVL.

This chain connects TRBV6-5 to TRBJ1-3; D remains ambiguous. This CDR3 comprises 13 residues. CDR1 is MNHEY and CDR2 is SVGAGI in the germline V gene. The V gene lost 4 bases and the J gene lost 3 bases, with 7 bases spanning the gap. DNA of the CDR3: TGTGCCAGCAGTTTGACACATGGAAACACCATATATTTT. This translates into CASSLTHGNTIYF.

J is TRBJ2-1 and V is TRBV7-6, with TRBD2 identical over 10 bases. Trimming at V came to 5 bases and at J to 9 bases, leaving 13 bases not matched to a gene. This CDR3 has 16 residues. Germline V gene sequence: CDR1 SGHVS, CDR2 FNYEAQ. The CDR3 region is CASSRGLAGVSSEQFF. CDR3 in DNA: TGTGCCAGCAGCCGCGGTCTAGCGGGAGTTTCTAGTGAGCAGTTCTTC.

This chain connects TRBV4-1 to TRBJ2-3, with D perhaps matching TRBD2 (6 bases). This CDR3 has 16 residues. Germline V gene sequence: CDR1 MGHRA, CDR2 YSYEKL. Trimming pared 1 base from V and 6 bases from J, leaving 17 bases between. CDR3 in amino acids: CASSQANLGTPDTQYF. For the CDR3, the DNA is TGCGCCAGCAGCCAAGCGAACCTAGGGACTCCGGATACGCAGTATTTT.

The rearrangement uses TRBV25-1 and TRBJ2-3; D not resolved. The germline V gene encodes CDR1 MGHDK and CDR2 SYGVNS. V dropped 1 base and J dropped 3 bases, with 5 bases sitting between them. CDR3 length equals 13 residues. CDR3 amino acids: CASSEFRTDTQYF. CDR3 DNA sequence: TGTGCCAGCAGTGAATTTAGAACAGATACGCAGTATTTT.

This clonotype occurred a few times. The CDR3 region has the DNA TGTGCCAGCAGTATACCGGGACGAGAGACCCAGTACTTC. It translates to CASSIPGRETQYF. V is TRBV12-3 or TRBV12-4 and J is TRBJ2-5, with D possibly called TRBD1 or TRBD2 (5 bases each). V gave up 5 bases and J gave up 4 bases, with 11 bases separating them. CDR3 length equals 13 residues.

In this sample, this clonotype turned up many times. V is TRBV7-3 and J is TRBJ2-1; 9 bases are shared with TRBD2. The J segment lost 9 bases and the V segment lost 3 bases, leaving 6 bases of the junction unmatched. The CDR3 runs to 14 residues. In germline, CDR1 is SGHTA, CDR2 FQGTGA. The CDR3 protein is CASSFGGRAGEQFF. CDR3 DNA sequence: TGTGCCAGCAGCTTTGGCGGGAGGGCTGGTGAGCAGTTCTTC.

This clonotype was recorded many times. The chain carries TRBV4-2 and TRBJ2-3; D unclear. Germline-derived CDR1 and CDR2 are LGHNA and YNFKEQ. The germline V and J ends were trimmed by 4 bases and 2 bases, with 10 bases remaining between them. This CDR3 comprises 14 residues. As DNA, the CDR3 is TGTGCCAGCAGCCTCGGGCGGTTCACAGATACGCAGTATTTT. Amino acid sequence: CASSLGRFTDTQYF.

This clonotype was observed a few times. V gene TRBV19 combines with J gene TRBJ2-1, with TRBD2 matching 10 bases. The J segment lost 4 bases and the V segment lost 9 bases, leaving 15 bases of the junction unmatched. CDR1 LNHDA and CDR2 SQIVND come from the germline V gene (reference sequence). The CDR3 has 17 amino acids. CDR3 DNA sequence: TGTGCCAGCCGAACTACCGCGATAGCGGGAGGATACAATGAGCAGTTCTTC. Protein: CASRTTAIAGGYNEQFF.

This clonotype has more than one count but fewer than ten. The chain carries TRBV28 and TRBJ1-4; no definite D call. CDR3 length: 12 amino acids. The V and J ends lost 2 bases and 8 bases respectively, with 6 bases between them. The V gene's germline CDR1 is MDHEN and CDR2 SYDVKM. In DNA, the CDR3 is TGTGCCAGCAGTTTAGCGGGGGAAAAACTGTTTTTT. Its protein product is CASSLAGEKLFF.

This clonotype was detected many times. The J gene is TRBJ2-1, the V gene TRBV9; 9 bases line up with TRBD1. This CDR3 is 18 amino acids long. Germline V lookup: CDR1 SGDLS, CDR2 YYNGEE. The V segment lost 4 bases and the J segment 5 bases; nucleotides outside the gene matches: 16. The CDR3 region is CASSTHPPGTGTDNEQFF. For the CDR3, the DNA is TGTGCCAGCAGCACCCATCCCCCCGGGACAGGGACGGACAATGAGCAGTTCTTC.

The DNA for the CDR3 is TGTGCCAGCAGTTTACGGTTCAACTCTGGAAACACCATATATTTT. Its translation: CASSLRFNSGNTIYF. J is TRBJ1-3 and V is TRBV6-2 or TRBV6-3; unclear D gene. Germline V gives CDR1 MNHEY, CDR2 SVGEGT. V was shortened by 4 bases and J by 0 bases, with 10 bases between the two germline ends. The CDR3 consists of 15 residues.

Only a few counts were recorded for this clonotype. The chain links TRBV9 to TRBJ2-1, with D perhaps being TRBD1 or TRBD2 (6 bases each). CDR1 is SGDLS, CDR2 YYNGEE, per germline. Trimming pared 0 bases from V and 8 bases from J, leaving 12 bases between. This CDR3 is built from 14 residues. The CDR3 reads CASSVVGGKDEQFF. DNA for the CDR3: TGTGCCAGCAGCGTAGTAGGGGGGAAGGATGAGCAGTTCTTC.

The chain has TRBV29-1 and TRBJ2-5, with D possibly matching TRBD1 (5 bases). From germline, CDR1 is SQVTM and CDR2 ANQGSEA. The CDR3 is made up of 13 amino acids. Deletions cut 5 bases from V and 1 base from J, with 11 bases between. CDR3 DNA: TGCAGCGTTCTTCCAGGGATCCAAGAGACCCAGTACTTC. Protein product: CSVLPGIQETQYF.

At least ten counts were recorded for this clonotype. The V call is TRBV5-1, the J call TRBJ2-2; D not resolved. Deletions cut 5 bases from V and 0 bases from J, with 11 bases between. The CDR3 totals 15 residues. In germline, CDR1 is SGHRS, CDR2 YFSETQ. In DNA form, the CDR3 reads TGCGCCAGCAGTTTGCCAGCGACGAACACCGGGGAGCTGTTTTTT. Its translation is CASSLPATNTGELFF.

The chain recombines TRBV7-9 with TRBJ1-4; possible D gene TRBD1, 5 bases. The CDR3 is made up of 14 amino acids. Between the trimmed V and J ends, which lost 5 bases and 4 bases, there was a span of 11 bases. Germline V CDR1 and CDR2: SEHNR, FQNEAQ (reference sequence). CDR3 DNA sequence: TGTGCCAGCAGCCCGGGACTGAGTAATGAAAAACTGTTTTTT. It specifies CASSPGLSNEKLFF.

This clonotype has at least ten counts. The chain joins TRBV27 to TRBJ2-5; 11 bases are a match to TRBD2. This CDR3 spans 15 amino acids. The J segment lost 2 bases and the V segment lost 10 bases, leaving 9 bases of the junction unmatched. CDR1 and CDR2 (germline): MNHEY, SMNVEV (reference sequence). The CDR3 here is CATSRLAGTQETQYF. Written as DNA, the CDR3 is TGTGCCACCTCCAGACTAGCGGGAACACAAGAGACCCAGTACTTC.

This clonotype has more than one count but fewer than ten. V and J are TRBV9 and TRBJ2-1; 7 bases map to TRBD2. The CDR3 has 16 amino acids. V shed 0 bases and J 8 bases; nucleotides not matched to a gene: 11. Germline V gene lookup returns CDR1 SGDLS and CDR2 YYNGEE. This chain's CDR3 is CASSVGLGEGWDEQFF. The CDR3 DNA is TGTGCCAGCAGCGTAGGTTTAGGGGAGGGGTGGGATGAGCAGTTCTTC.

This clonotype was detected ten times or more. The chain couples TRBV2 to TRBJ2-2; TRBD1 matches at 9 bases. Trimming took 6 bases from V and 4 from J; bases not matched to a gene: 6. The CDR3 spans 15 residues. Germline CDR1 and CDR2: SNHLY and FYNNEI. The CDR3 sequence is CASRGQGSGTGELFF. The CDR3 DNA reads TGTGCCAGCAGGGGACAGGGAAGTGGCACCGGGGAGCTGTTTTTT.

J is TRBJ2-7 and V is TRBV7-6, with TRBD2 identical over 7 bases. The CDR3 contains 13 residues. V was pared by 1 base and J by 6 bases, with 3 bases of the junction left unmatched. Germline V gene lookup returns CDR1 SGHVS and CDR2 FNYEAQ. The CDR3 coding sequence is TGTGCCAGCAGCTTAGAGCGGGGTGGCGAGCAGTACGTC. Its translation: CASSLERGGEQYV.

In its sample, this clonotype was seen many times. This chain connects TRBV29-1 to TRBJ2-7; 11 nucleotides match TRBD2. CDR1 is SQVTM, CDR2 ANQGSEA, per germline. The CDR3 length is 15 residues. Trimming took 0 bases from V and 3 from J; bases not matched to a gene: 4. The CDR3 reads CSVEDPTSGSYEQYF. CDR3 DNA: TGCAGCGTTGAAGACCCCACTAGCGGGAGCTACGAGCAGTACTTC.

This clonotype was picked up many times. The chain carries TRBV12-3 or TRBV12-4 and TRBJ2-4; D is perhaps TRBD1 (6 bases). CDR3 length: 13 amino acids. V shed 5 bases and J shed 7 bases, with 12 bases lying between them. The CDR3 sequence is CASSPGTHNIQYF. The CDR3 DNA sequence: TGTGCCAGCAGTCCCGGGACACATAACATTCAGTACTTC.